The next 20 T cell receptor beta chains were all read from a single sample in a study of shared clonotypes between healthy human individuals. Sequenced by immunoSEQ multiplex PCR; TCRdb stores in-frame clones only, minus some. The sample shows about 2.1 million clones, around 93% of them seen only once. Selected positively for CCR7 and CD45RO-negative, naive CD8 cells excluded terminally differentiated effector memory CD45RA+ cells. Sequences were obtained from naive CD8+ T cells from PBMCs. The receptors were sampled from a man aged 18 to 30 in good health. Some clones in this sample may be carry-over from other donors' samples.

The J gene is TRBJ2-7, the V gene TRBV6-1; perhaps TRBD1 as D (5 bases). This CDR3 contains 14 residues. Germline V gene data show CDR1 as MNHNS and CDR2 as SASEGT. Deletions cut 2 bases from V and 5 bases from J, with 13 bases between. The CDR3 nucleotides read TGTGCCAGCAGTGAAAGGGGTATAGGCGACGAGCAGTACTTC. This codes for CASSERGIGDEQYF.

V usage is TRBV6-5 and J usage is TRBJ1-1; D remains unclear. Between the trimmed V and J ends, which lost 5 bases and 5 bases, there was a span of 12 bases. The CDR3 extends over 13 amino acids. Per the germline V gene, CDR1 is MNHEY and CDR2 is SVGAGI. This CDR3 reads CASSPGSYTEAFF. The CDR3 DNA is TGTGCCAGCAGTCCGGGGAGTTATACTGAAGCTTTCTTT.

The sample holds one count of this clone. The V gene is TRBV19, the J gene TRBJ2-5; 9 bases line up with TRBD2. Germline V lookup: CDR1 LNHDA, CDR2 SQIVND (reference sequence). The CDR3 extends over 15 amino acids. Trimming removed 10 bases from V and 7 bases from J; junction bases left unmatched: 16. The CDR3 reads CATQTWLAGSGTQYF. The DNA of the CDR3 is TGTGCCACCCAGACGTGGCTAGCGGGGTCCGGGACCCAGTACTTC.

The chain couples TRBV18 to TRBJ2-7; D not resolved. V was clipped by 2 bases and J by 0 bases, with 8 bases between them. Per germline, CDR1 KGHSH and CDR2 LQKENI. The CDR3 covers 14 residues. CDR3 sequence reads: CASSPEGNSYEQYF. CDR3 bases: TGTGCCAGCTCACCAGAAGGAAACTCCTACGAGCAGTACTTC.

The chain joins TRBV6-5 to TRBJ2-1; D remains ambiguous. With 2 bases removed from V and 6 bases from J, the gap between germline ends came to 17 bases. The CDR3 length is 16 residues. Germline V gene lookup returns CDR1 MNHEY and CDR2 SVGAGI. The CDR3 DNA sequence: TGTGCCAGCAGTTACACGCTCGTTGGGAATCCCAATGAGCAGTTCTTC. This gives the protein CASSYTLVGNPNEQFF.

This clone was counted between two and nine times. The chain couples TRBV7-9 to TRBJ1-1; the D gene is possibly TRBD1 (5 bases). This CDR3 spans 12 amino acids. Trimming left V 10 bases short and J 9 bases short, with 18 bases between. The V gene's germline CDR1 is SEHNR and CDR2 FQNEAQ (reference sequence). The CDR3, as DNA: TGTGCCACCGGAACCAGGGCATGGCAAGCTTTCTTT. This sequence encodes CATGTRAWQAFF.

This sequence joins TRBV11-2 and TRBJ2-5; 7 positions agree with TRBD2. The CDR3 has 14 residues. The V and J ends lost 5 bases and 9 bases, in that order; junction bases with no gene match: 12. Germline-derived CDR1 and CDR2 are SGHAT and FQNNGV. CDR3 in DNA: TGTGCCAGCAGCCTAACGGGCGGGAGTCGGGCCCAGTACTTC. It codes for CASSLTGGSRAQYF.

This clone was counted a single time. The V call is TRBV9, the J call TRBJ2-1; D not certain. Per the germline V gene, CDR1 is SGDLS and CDR2 is YYNGEE. This CDR3 spans 17 amino acids. V was cut by 4 bases and J by 0 bases, with 17 bases left in between. The CDR3 protein is CASSPRSAAYSYNEQFF. As DNA, the CDR3 is TGTGCCAGCAGCCCCAGGTCGGCCGCCTACTCCTACAATGAGCAGTTCTTC.

In regard to this clone: Other DNA sequences within the sample encode an identical CDR3. This chain uses TRBV7-9 with TRBJ2-1, with a tentative D call TRBD1 (5 bases). V was clipped by 1 base and J by 2 bases, with 6 bases between them. This CDR3 spans 14 amino acids. Germline V gives CDR1 SEHNR, CDR2 FQNEAQ (reference sequence). CDR3 in amino acids: CASSLVGPYNEQFF. In DNA, the CDR3 is TGTGCCAGCAGCTTAGTGGGGCCCTACAATGAGCAGTTCTTC. Together with reference TRBV7-9 and TRBJ2-1, the CDR3 gives the full variable domain: DTGVSQNPRHKITKRGQNVTFRCDPISEHNRLYWYRQTLGQGPEFLTYFQNEAQLEKSRLLSDRFSAERPKGSFSTLEIQRTEQGDSAMYLCASSLVGPYNEQFFGPGTRLTVL.

The rearrangement links TRBV7-3 to TRBJ2-3; the match to TRBD1 covers 7 bases. The CDR3 runs to 14 residues. V trimming: 4 bases; J trimming: 1 base; junction bases outside the gene matches: 2. In germline, CDR1 is SGHTA, CDR2 FQGTGA. The CDR3 nucleotides read TGTGCCAGCAGCTGGGGGACAGGCACAGATACGCAGTATTTT. Protein: CASSWGTGTDTQYF.

This chain connects TRBV11-2 to TRBJ2-6; D possibly uses TRBD1 or TRBD2 (5 bases each). CDR1 and CDR2 (germline): SGHAT, FQNNGV. V lost 0 bases, J lost 5 bases, and 17 bases lay in between. There are 18 residues in the CDR3. The CDR3 loop reads CASSLDPGTPSRANVLTF. The CDR3, as DNA: TGTGCCAGCAGCTTAGACCCCGGGACCCCGAGCCGGGCCAACGTCCTGACTTTC. The full variable domain, in which reference TRBV11-2 and TRBJ2-6 provide the parts outside the CDR3, is EAGVAQSPRYKIIEKRQSVAFWCNPISGHATLYWYQQILGQGPKLLIQFQNNGVVDDSQLPKDRFSAERLKGVDSTLKIQPAKLEDSAVYLCASSLDPGTPSRANVLTFGAGSRLTVL.

V usage is TRBV4-1 and J usage is TRBJ2-7; no definite D call. The V end was cut by 5 bases, the J end by 2 bases, with 16 bases between. This CDR3 contains 15 residues. CDR1 and CDR2 from the germline V gene are MGHRA and YSYEKL. CDR3 loop: CASSYDAGRTYEQYF. The CDR3 DNA reads as TGCGCCAGCAGCTACGACGCAGGACGGACCTACGAGCAGTACTTC.

The chain employs TRBV29-1 and TRBJ2-1; maybe TRBD1 (5 bases). Germline-derived CDR1 and CDR2 are SQVTM and ANQGSEA. The CDR3 extends over 10 amino acids. The V end was cut by 4 bases, the J end by 15 bases, with 13 bases between. The CDR3 DNA is TGCAGCGTTGTTGGTGGGGCGCGGTTCTTC. This gives the protein CSVVGGARFF.

CDR3 nucleotides: TGTGCCAGCAGCTTGTCTCCGCCAGGCGAAGCTTTCTTT. This encodes CASSLSPPGEAFF. V usage is TRBV7-9 and J usage is TRBJ1-1, with unresolved D. This CDR3 is built from 13 residues. V was trimmed by 3 bases and J by 8 bases, leaving 13 bases between them. Germline CDR1 and CDR2: SEHNR and FQNEAQ (reference sequence).

V is TRBV5-1 and J is TRBJ2-7; 7 bases are a match to TRBD1. CDR3 length: 14 amino acids. The germline gives CDR1 SGHRS, CDR2 YFSETQ. The ends lost 4 bases at V and 4 bases at J; junction bases unmatched: 8. The CDR3 DNA is TGCGCCAGCAGCCCGACAGGGCCTGGGTACGAGCAGTACTTC. This encodes CASSPTGPGYEQYF.

The chain is built from TRBV6-5 and TRBJ2-5; D is undetermined. CDR3 size: 15 residues. With 2 bases removed from V and 4 bases from J, the gap between germline ends came to 14 bases. Germline V lookup: CDR1 MNHEY, CDR2 SVGAGI. CDR3 in amino acids: CASSYKRVYGETQYF. The CDR3 nucleotides read TGTGCCAGCAGTTACAAAAGGGTGTACGGAGAGACCCAGTACTTC.

This chain links TRBV27 with TRBJ1-2; a possible D gene is TRBD1 (5 bases). The CDR3 is 15 residues long. The V end lost 3 bases, the J end lost 3 bases, and 14 bases lay between the germline ends. Germline loops: CDR1 MNHEY, CDR2 SMNVEV (reference sequence). The CDR3 spells CASSLAARGDYGYTF. The CDR3 DNA reads as TGTGCCAGCAGTTTGGCGGCGCGGGGGGACTATGGCTACACCTTC.

CDR3 amino acids: CASSFTDPSTDTQYF. DNA of the CDR3: TGTGCCAGCAGCTTTACGGATCCTAGCACAGATACGCAGTATTTT. This chain links TRBV7-9 with TRBJ2-3; unclear D gene. From germline, CDR1 is SEHNR and CDR2 FQNEAQ (reference sequence). The CDR3 extends over 15 amino acids. V was cut by 3 bases and J by 0 bases, with 10 bases left in between.

In this sample, this clone turned up once. J is TRBJ1-1 and V is TRBV6-1; 10 bases align to TRBD1. CDR3 size: 14 residues. V gave up 3 bases and J gave up 11 bases; unmatched junction bases: 9. In germline, CDR1 is MNHNS, CDR2 SASEGT. The CDR3 loop is CASSDLDRGLEAFF. CDR3 in DNA: TGTGCCAGCAGTGACCTAGACAGGGGGCTTGAGGCTTTCTTT.

This clone was seen only once. This chain joins TRBV5-6 and TRBJ2-7, with 8 positions matching TRBD1. The J segment lost 3 bases and the V segment lost 2 bases, leaving 7 bases of the junction unmatched. The CDR3 length is 15 residues. Germline CDR1 is SGHDT and CDR2 is YYEEEE. This chain's CDR3 is CASSFDGQGNYEQYF. CDR3 in DNA: TGTGCCAGCAGCTTCGATGGACAGGGAAACTACGAGCAGTACTTC. The full variable domain, completed using reference TRBV5-6 and TRBJ2-7, is DAGVTQSPTHLIKTRGQQVTLRCSPKSGHDTVSWYQQALGQGPQFIFQYYEEEERQRGNFPDRFSGHQFPNYSSELNVNALLLGDSALYLCASSFDGQGNYEQYFGPGTRLTVT.